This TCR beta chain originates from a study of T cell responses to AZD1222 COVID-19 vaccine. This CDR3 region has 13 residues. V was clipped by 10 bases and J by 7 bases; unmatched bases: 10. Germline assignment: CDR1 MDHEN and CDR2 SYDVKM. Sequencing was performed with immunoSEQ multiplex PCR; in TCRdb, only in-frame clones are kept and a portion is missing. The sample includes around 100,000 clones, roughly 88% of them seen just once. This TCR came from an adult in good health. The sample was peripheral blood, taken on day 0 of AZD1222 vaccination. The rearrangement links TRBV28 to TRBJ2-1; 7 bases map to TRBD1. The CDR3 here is CAIDDRATNEQFF. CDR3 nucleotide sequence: TGTGCCATCGACGACAGGGCCACAAATGAGCAGTTCTTC.